This T cell receptor (beta chain) comes out of a study of blood T cell repertoires in COVID-19. TCRdb keeps only in-frame clones here, not all; method: immunoSEQ multiplex PCR. The top ten hold approximately 10% of the sample, which has under 20,000 clones, about 83% seen once. This CDR3 comprises 15 residues. J was trimmed by 6 bases and V by 5 bases; bases with no gene match: 5. CDR1 and CDR2 (germline): SGHTA, FQGTGA. The specimen sequenced was peripheral blood. The chain has TRBV7-3 and TRBJ2-1; 12 bases fit TRBD2. This TCR came from a human donor in a cohort sampled during active COVID-19. CDR3 amino acids: CASSPSGRGFNEQFF. DNA of the CDR3: TGTGCCAGCAGCCCTAGCGGGAGGGGATTCAATGAGCAGTTCTTC. The entire variable domain, with the rest obtained from reference TRBV7-3 and TRBJ2-1, is as follows: GAGVSQTPSNKVTEKGKYVELRCDPISGHTALYWYRQSLGQGPEFLIYFQGTGAADDSGLPNDRFFAVRPEGSVSTLKIQRTERGDSAVYLCASSPSGRGFNEQFFGPGTRLTVL.